This record concerns one TCR beta chain sequence. Germline trimming cut 3 bases from V and 4 bases from J; bases unmatched to any gene: 8. The CDR3 length is 16 residues. CDR1 and CDR2 (germline): SGHRS, YFSETQ. The sample is drawn from a study of blood T cell repertoires in COVID-19. About the study: The study drew acute and convalescent COVID-19 samples from the United States, Italy and Spain. Nucleic acid was either cDNA or gDNA, and it came from T cells, B-cell-depleted T cells, or PBMCs.

Original handling: Reference gene primer amplification in the assay estimated nucleated cell counts. The assay was immunoSEQ multiplex PCR, and TCRdb's table has in-frame clones only and misses some. The V and J calls and clone size are taken from that table; D and trimming were inferred from the DNA. Altogether about 83,000 clones are present, 86% being singletons, with the ten largest covering about 20%. This clonotype was sampled from a woman aged 80 or older in a cohort sampled during active or convalescent COVID-19. The sequenced sample consisted of peripheral blood. The chain recombines TRBV5-1 with TRBJ2-7, with TRBD2 matching 12 bases. The CDR3 DNA sequence: TGCGCCAGCAGCTCAGGACTAGCGGGGATCTCATACGAGCAGTACTTC. It is translated as CASSSGLAGISYEQYF.